These 9 T cell receptor beta chains originate from one sample sequenced in a study of T cell repertoires in cytomegalovirus infection. TCRdb recomputed calls from the reads with MiXCR, one row per CDR3 protein. The sample gives about 830,000 distinct CDR3 sequences, 30% to 35% of which show up once; roughly an eighth is in the top ten. Their cognate antigens are unknown. Sequencing was performed on cultured CD8+ T cells from PBMCs, taken from culture after CMV antigen stimulation. These receptors were collected from a human donor in good health (CMV status not recorded). Some clones in this sample may be carry-over from other donors' samples.

This clonotype was counted between two and nine times. This chain connects TRBV19 to TRBJ2-3, with D hard to call. V was cut by 5 bases and J by 2 bases, with 14 bases left in between. This CDR3 is built from 15 residues. CDR1 is LNHDA and CDR2 is SQIVND in the germline V gene (reference sequence). The CDR3, as DNA: TGTGCCAGTAGTCCACAGTGGCGCTTCACAGATACGCAGTATTTT. It yields the protein CASSPQWRFTDTQYF.

The chain links TRBV2 to TRBJ1-1; D is undetermined. The CDR3 consists of 11 residues. Germline loops: CDR1 SNHLY, CDR2 FYNNEI. Trimming took 10 bases from V and 4 from J, leaving 10 bases between them. The CDR3 protein is CATPVRTEAFF. CDR3 DNA sequence: TGTGCCACCCCAGTACGCACTGAAGCTTTCTTT.

Regarding this clonotype: A much larger clone lies one base from this, so it may be a read error. This chain connects TRBV7-6 to TRBJ2-1; D uncertain. The CDR3 extends over 14 amino acids. CDR1 SGHVS and CDR2 FNYEAQ come from the germline V gene. Trimming cost V 10 bases and J 0 bases, with 13 bases left between them. The CDR3 loop reads CANSSGISYNEQFF. The CDR3 DNA sequence: TGTGCCAACAGTTCAGGTATCTCCTACAATGAGCAGTTCTTC.

This clonotype was picked up a small number of times. The J gene is TRBJ2-7, the V gene TRBV4-2, with 7 nucleotides matching TRBD1. This CDR3 spans 17 amino acids. V trimming: 2 bases; J trimming: 2 bases; junction bases outside the gene matches: 12. In germline, CDR1 is LGHNA, CDR2 YNFKEQ. The CDR3 is CASSQPGTDLSAYEQYF. The CDR3 DNA reads TGTGCCAGCAGCCAACCCGGGACAGACTTATCAGCCTACGAGCAGTACTTC.

In this sample, this clonotype turned up many times. The V gene is TRBV7-8, the J gene TRBJ2-7; TRBD1 aligns across 7 bases. V lost 5 bases and J lost 0; bases outside the gene matches: 7. CDR1 and CDR2 (germline): SGHVS, FQNEAQ. The CDR3 extends over 15 amino acids. The CDR3 sequence is CASSNRDRLSYEQYF. The DNA of the CDR3 is TGTGCCAGCAGCAACCGGGACAGACTCTCCTACGAGCAGTACTTC.

The chain uses TRBV4-1 and TRBJ2-6; tentative D call: TRBD1 (6 bases). V lost 5 bases, J lost 0 bases, and 11 bases lay in between. This CDR3 has 16 residues. The germline gives CDR1 MGHRA, CDR2 YSYEKL. CDR3 amino acids: CASSSTGISGANVLTF. The CDR3 DNA reads as TGCGCCAGCAGCTCGACAGGAATCTCTGGGGCCAACGTCCTGACTTTC.

The CDR3 DNA follows: TGTGCCAGCAGCCCACGGACAGGGTTGCATGAGCAGTTCTTC. It yields the protein CASSPRTGLHEQFF. The genes are TRBV7-9 and TRBJ2-1, with TRBD1 matching 8 bases. The V segment lost 5 bases and the J segment 8 bases; nucleotides outside the gene matches: 8. The CDR3 extends over 14 amino acids. Germline CDR1 is SEHNR and CDR2 is FQNEAQ (reference sequence). Complete variable domain (other parts from reference TRBV7-9 and TRBJ2-1): DTGVSQNPRHKITKRGQNVTFRCDPISEHNRLYWYRQTLGQGPEFLTYFQNEAQLEKSRLLSDRFSAERPKGSFSTLEIQRTEQGDSAMYLCASSPRTGLHEQFFGPGTRLTVL.

This clonotype was recorded a few times. The chain carries TRBV6-2 or TRBV6-3 and TRBJ2-7; D is ambiguous. Germline V gene data show CDR1 as MNHEY and CDR2 as SVGEGT. The CDR3 loop spans 13 amino acids. V shed 3 bases and J shed 3 bases, with 9 bases lying between them. CDR3 protein: CASSYSLYYEQYV. CDR3 nucleotides: TGTGCCAGCAGTTATTCACTCTACTACGAGCAGTACGTC.

This chain uses TRBV9 with TRBJ1-5; TRBD1 is a possible D gene (6 bases). V was cut by 4 bases and J by 3 bases, with 11 bases left in between. The CDR3 sequence is 14 residues long. CDR1 is SGDLS, CDR2 YYNGEE, per germline. The CDR3 protein is CASSTTGSNQPQHF. The DNA for the CDR3 is TGTGCCAGCAGCACCACAGGGTCCAATCAGCCCCAGCATTTT.